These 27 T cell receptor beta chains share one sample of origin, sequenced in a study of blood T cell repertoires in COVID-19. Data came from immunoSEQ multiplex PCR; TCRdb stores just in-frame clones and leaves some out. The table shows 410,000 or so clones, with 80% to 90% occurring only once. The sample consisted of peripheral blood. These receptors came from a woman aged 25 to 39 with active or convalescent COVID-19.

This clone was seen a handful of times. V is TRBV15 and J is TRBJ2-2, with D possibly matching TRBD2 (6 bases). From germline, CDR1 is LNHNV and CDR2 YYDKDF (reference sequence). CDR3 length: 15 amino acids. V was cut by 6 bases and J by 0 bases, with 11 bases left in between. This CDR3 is CATRLGTANTGELFF. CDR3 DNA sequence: TGTGCCACCAGGTTGGGGACTGCGAACACCGGGGAGCTGTTTTTT.

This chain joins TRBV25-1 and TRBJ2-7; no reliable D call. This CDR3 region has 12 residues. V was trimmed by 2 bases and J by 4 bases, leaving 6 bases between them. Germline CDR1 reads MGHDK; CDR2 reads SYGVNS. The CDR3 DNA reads TGTGCCAGCAGTGAAAACGGTTACGAGCAGTACTTC. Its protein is CASSENGYEQYF.

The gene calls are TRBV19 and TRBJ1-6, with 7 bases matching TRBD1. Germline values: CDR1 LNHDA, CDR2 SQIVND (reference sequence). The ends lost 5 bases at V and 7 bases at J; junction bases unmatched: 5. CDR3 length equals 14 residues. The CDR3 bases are TGTGCCAGTAGTCTCGGGACAGTGAATTCACCCCTCCACTTT. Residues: CASSLGTVNSPLHF.

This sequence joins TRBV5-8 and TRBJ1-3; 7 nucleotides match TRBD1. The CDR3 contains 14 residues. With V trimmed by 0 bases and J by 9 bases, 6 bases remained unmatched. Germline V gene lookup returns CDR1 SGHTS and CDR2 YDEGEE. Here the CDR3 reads CASSLGQGTATIYF. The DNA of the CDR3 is TGTGCCAGCAGCTTGGGCCAGGGGACAGCCACCATATATTTT.

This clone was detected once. CDR3 sequence reads: CASSFGGRIGETQYF. CDR3 DNA sequence: TGTGCCAGCAGCTTCGGGGGGCGTATAGGGGAGACCCAGTACTTC. The V call is TRBV5-6, the J call TRBJ2-5; TRBD2 is a possible D gene (7 bases). The CDR3 contains 15 residues. Germline V gives CDR1 SGHDT, CDR2 YYEEEE. With 2 bases removed from V and 5 bases from J, the gap between germline ends came to 16 bases.

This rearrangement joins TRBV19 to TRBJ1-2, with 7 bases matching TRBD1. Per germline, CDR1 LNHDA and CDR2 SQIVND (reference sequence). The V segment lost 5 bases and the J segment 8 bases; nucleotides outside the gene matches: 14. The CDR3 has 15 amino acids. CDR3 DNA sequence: TGTGCCAGTAGTCTCCCTAGGGACAGACTGTACGGCTACACCTTC. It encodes CASSLPRDRLYGYTF.

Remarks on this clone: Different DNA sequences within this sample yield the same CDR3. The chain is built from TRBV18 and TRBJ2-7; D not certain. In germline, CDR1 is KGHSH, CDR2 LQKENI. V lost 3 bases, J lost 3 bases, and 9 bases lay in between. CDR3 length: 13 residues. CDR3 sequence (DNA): TGTGCCAGCTCACCTCCACCCGGCTACGAGCAGTACTTC. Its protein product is CASSPPPGYEQYF.

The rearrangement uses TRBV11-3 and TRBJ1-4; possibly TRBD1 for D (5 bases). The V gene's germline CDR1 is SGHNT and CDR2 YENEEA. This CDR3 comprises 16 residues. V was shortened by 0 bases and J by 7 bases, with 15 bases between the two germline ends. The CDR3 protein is CASSLDPARQTEKLFF. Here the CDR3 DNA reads TGTGCCAGCAGCTTAGACCCCGCGCGACAGACTGAAAAACTGTTTTTT.

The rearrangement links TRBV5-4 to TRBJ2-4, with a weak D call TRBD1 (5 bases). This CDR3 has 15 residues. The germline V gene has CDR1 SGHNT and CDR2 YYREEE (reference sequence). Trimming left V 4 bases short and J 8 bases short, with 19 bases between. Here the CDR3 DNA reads TGTGCCAGCAGCCAGGGAAGGAGAAACGGTGACATTCAGTACTTC. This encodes CASSQGRRNGDIQYF.

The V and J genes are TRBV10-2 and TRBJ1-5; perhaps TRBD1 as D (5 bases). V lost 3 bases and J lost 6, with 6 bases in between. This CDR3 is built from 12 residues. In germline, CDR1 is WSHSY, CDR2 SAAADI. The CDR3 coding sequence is TGCGCCAGCAGTGACAGGGCTCAGCCCCAGCATTTT. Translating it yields CASSDRAQPQHF.

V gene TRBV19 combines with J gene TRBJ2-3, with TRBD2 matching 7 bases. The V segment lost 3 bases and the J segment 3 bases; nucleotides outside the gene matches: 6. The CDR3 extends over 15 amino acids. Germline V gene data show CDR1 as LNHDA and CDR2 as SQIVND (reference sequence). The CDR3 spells CASSIGAGRTDTQYF. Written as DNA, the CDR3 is TGTGCCAGTAGTATTGGAGCGGGGCGAACAGATACGCAGTATTTT.

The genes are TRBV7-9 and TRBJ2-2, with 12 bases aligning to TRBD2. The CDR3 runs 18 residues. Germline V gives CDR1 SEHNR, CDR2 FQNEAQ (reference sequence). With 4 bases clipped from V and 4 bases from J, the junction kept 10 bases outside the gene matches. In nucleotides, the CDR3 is TGTGCCAGCAGCTCCCCTTTACTAGCGGGAGGTGGCACCGGGGAGCTGTTTTTT. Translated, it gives CASSSPLLAGGGTGELFF.

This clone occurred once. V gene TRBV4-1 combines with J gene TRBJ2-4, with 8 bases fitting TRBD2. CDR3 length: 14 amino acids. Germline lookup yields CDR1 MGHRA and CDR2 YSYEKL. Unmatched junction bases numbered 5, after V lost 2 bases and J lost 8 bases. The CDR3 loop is CASSQTGGADIQYF. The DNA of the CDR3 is TGCGCCAGCAGCCAAACGGGGGGGGCTGACATTCAGTACTTC.

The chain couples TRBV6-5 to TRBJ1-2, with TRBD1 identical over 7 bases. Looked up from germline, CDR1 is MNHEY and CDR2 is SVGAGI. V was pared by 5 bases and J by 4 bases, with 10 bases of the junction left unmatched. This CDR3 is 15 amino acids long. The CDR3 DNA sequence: TGTGCCAGCAGTAACGACCGGGACAGTACCTATGGCTACACCTTC. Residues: CASSNDRDSTYGYTF.

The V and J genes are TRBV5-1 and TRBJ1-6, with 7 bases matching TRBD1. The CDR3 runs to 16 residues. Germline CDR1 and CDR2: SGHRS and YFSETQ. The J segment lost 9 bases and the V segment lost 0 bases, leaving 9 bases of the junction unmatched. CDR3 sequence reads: CASSLEGRQGGSPLHF. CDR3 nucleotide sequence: TGCGCCAGCAGCTTGGAGGGCCGACAGGGCGGTTCACCCCTCCACTTT.

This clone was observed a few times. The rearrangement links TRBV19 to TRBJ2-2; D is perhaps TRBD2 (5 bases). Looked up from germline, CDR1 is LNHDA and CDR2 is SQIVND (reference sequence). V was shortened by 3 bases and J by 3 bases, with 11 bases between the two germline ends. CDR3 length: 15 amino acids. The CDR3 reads CASSIPEDYTGELFF. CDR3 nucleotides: TGTGCCAGTAGTATTCCGGAGGACTACACCGGGGAGCTGTTTTTT.

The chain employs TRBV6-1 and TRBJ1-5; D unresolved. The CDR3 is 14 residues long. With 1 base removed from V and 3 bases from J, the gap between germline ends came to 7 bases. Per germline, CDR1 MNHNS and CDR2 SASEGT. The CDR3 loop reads CASSEDGINQPQHF. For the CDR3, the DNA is TGTGCCAGCAGTGAAGATGGCATCAATCAGCCCCAGCATTTT.

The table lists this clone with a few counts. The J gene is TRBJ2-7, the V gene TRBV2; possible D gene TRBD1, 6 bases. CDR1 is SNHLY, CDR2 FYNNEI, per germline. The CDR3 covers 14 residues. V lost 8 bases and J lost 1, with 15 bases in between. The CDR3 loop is CASLQDSASYEQYF. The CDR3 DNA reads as TGTGCCAGCTTACAGGACAGCGCGTCCTACGAGCAGTACTTC.

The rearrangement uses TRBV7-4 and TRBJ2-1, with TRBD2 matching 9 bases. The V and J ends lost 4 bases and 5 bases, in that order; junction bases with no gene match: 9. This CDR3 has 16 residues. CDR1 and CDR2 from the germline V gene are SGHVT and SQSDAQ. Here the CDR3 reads CASSSTLAGPNNEQFF. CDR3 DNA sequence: TGTGCCAGCAGCTCAACCCTAGCGGGACCAAACAATGAGCAGTTCTTC.

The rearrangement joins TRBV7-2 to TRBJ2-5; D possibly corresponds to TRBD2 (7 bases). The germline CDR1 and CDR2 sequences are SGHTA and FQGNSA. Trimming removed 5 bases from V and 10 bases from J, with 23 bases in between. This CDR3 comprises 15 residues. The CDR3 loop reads CASSLQGGGGDGQYF. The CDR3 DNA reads TGTGCCAGCAGCCTCCAAGGGGGGGGAGGTGACGGCCAGTACTTC.

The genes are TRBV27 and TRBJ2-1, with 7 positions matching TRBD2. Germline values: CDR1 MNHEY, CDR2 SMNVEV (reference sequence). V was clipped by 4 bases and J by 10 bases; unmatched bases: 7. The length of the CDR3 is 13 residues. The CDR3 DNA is TGTGCCAGCAGTTCAAGCGGGGTGGTAGAGCAGTTCTTC. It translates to CASSSSGVVEQFF.

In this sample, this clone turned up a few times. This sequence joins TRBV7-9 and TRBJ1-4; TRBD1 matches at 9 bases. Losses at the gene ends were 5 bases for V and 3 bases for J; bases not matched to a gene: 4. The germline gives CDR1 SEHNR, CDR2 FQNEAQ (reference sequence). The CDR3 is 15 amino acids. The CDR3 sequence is CASSPTGGSNEKLFF. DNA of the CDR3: TGTGCCAGCAGCCCCACAGGGGGCTCTAATGAAAAACTGTTTTTT.

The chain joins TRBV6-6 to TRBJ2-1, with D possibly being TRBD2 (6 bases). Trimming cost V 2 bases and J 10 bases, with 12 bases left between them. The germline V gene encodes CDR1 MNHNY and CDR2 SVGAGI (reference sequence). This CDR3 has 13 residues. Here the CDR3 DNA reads TGTGCCAGCAGTTACGGGTTGCGGGGCGAGCAGTTCTTC. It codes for CASSYGLRGEQFF.

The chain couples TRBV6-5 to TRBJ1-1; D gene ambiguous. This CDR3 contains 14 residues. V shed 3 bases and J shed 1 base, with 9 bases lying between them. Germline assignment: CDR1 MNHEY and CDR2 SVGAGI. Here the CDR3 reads CASSYMEENTEAFF. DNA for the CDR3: TGTGCCAGCAGTTATATGGAGGAGAACACTGAAGCTTTCTTT.

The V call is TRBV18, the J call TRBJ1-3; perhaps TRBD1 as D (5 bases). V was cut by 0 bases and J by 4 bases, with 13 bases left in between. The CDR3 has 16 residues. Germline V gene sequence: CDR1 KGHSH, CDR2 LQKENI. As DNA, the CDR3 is TGTGCCAGCTCACCACCAGGCAGGGTGGAAGGAAACACCATATATTTT. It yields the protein CASSPPGRVEGNTIYF.

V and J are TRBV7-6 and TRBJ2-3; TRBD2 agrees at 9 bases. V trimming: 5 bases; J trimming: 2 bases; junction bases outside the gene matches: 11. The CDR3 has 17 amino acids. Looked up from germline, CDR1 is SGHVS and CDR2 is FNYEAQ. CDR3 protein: CASSRLGAGGPTDTQYF. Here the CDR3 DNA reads TGTGCCAGCAGCCGACTAGGAGCGGGGGGACCCACAGATACGCAGTATTTT.

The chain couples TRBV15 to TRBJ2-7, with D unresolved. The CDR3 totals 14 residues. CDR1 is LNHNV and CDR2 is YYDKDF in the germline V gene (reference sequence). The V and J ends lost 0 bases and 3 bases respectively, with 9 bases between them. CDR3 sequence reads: CATSRDPKLYEQYF. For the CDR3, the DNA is TGTGCCACCAGCAGAGACCCCAAGCTCTACGAGCAGTACTTC.